These 3 T cell receptor beta chains were all obtained from the same sample, sequenced in a study of blood T cells in healthy people across ages. The authors ran a second PCR of 7 to 11 cycles using a sample-barcoded 5' primer and a J-beta primer mix. A single record per CDR3 protein comes from TCRdb applying MiXCR to the 5' RACE reads. This repertoire shows some 1,500,000 distinct CDR3 sequences, 35% to 45% found once; its top ten account for around 4%. Sequenced material: blood. The origin of the receptors is a woman aged 18-30 years in good health.

The chain links TRBV29-1 to TRBJ2-1; D is possibly TRBD2 (10 bases). V lost 6 bases and J lost 10, with 22 bases in between. This CDR3 contains 14 residues. Germline V gene data show CDR1 as SQVTM and CDR2 as ANQGSEA. The CDR3 DNA sequence: TGCAGCGTGGTTAGCGGGGGGACAGGGAAGGAGCAGTTCTTC. The encoded protein is CSVVSGGTGKEQFF.

The chain recombines TRBV29-1 with TRBJ2-5; D not certain. CDR3 length: 13 amino acids. Germline V gene sequence: CDR1 SQVTM, CDR2 ANQGSEA. The ends were cut back, 5 bases at V and 4 bases at J, with 14 bases in the middle. The CDR3 loop reads CSVNYLVVETQYF. DNA for the CDR3: TGCAGCGTTAACTACTTAGTTGTAGAGACCCAGTACTTC.

In its sample, this clonotype was seen once. The chain links TRBV29-1 to TRBJ2-3; 10 bases are a match to TRBD2. Germline V gives CDR1 SQVTM, CDR2 ANQGSEA. CDR3 length equals 15 residues. V shed 5 bases, J shed 1 base, and the junction held 6 bases outside the gene matches. CDR3 bases: TGCAGCGTTTTATTAGCGGGGGGTGGCACAGATACGCAGTATTTT. It translates to CSVLLAGGGTDTQYF.